This is a list of T cell receptor beta chains from one sample in a study of cytomegalovirus exposure and HLA in healthy donors. The method was immunoSEQ multiplex PCR; TCRdb's version includes in-frame clones alone and lacks a portion of them. The sample includes around 97,000 clones, roughly 66% of them seen just once. The sequenced material came from PBMCs. Receptors were obtained from a woman between 50 and 59 years old in good health and CMV-seronegative. Both conserved end residues are part of each CDR3. Each record gives: V gene, clone size, J gene, D gene, CDR3 protein. D genes are given only for firm matches. Only part of the rows carry a size: once, few, many, or a class if the clone is expanded.

>TRBV18|-|TRBJ2-7|TRBD2
CASSDGLAGDYEQYF
>TRBV19|-|TRBJ2-3|-
CASSIGAASTDTQYF
>TRBV7-9|-|TRBJ2-7|TRBD2
CASSSVGLAVVGEQYF
>TRBV2|-|TRBJ1-1|-
CASSPDSWTEAFF
>TRBV6-4|-|TRBJ1-2|-
CASSESTTNYGYTF
>TRBV7-2|-|TRBJ2-5|TRBD1
CASSSWTGSQETQYF
>TRBV5-1|-|TRBJ1-1|-
CASSTETGTEAFF
>TRBV6-5|-|TRBJ2-3|-
CASSYLNSDTQYF
>TRBV7-2|-|TRBJ2-3|TRBD2
CASSSHPSGSSDTQYF
>TRBV28|-|TRBJ1-2|TRBD1
CASRRGPLYGYTF
>TRBV10-3|-|TRBJ2-1|TRBD2
CATEGTSGLEQFF
>TRBV10-3|-|TRBJ2-7|-
CAISGQDYEQYF
>TRBV9|few|TRBJ2-3|TRBD2
CASSGQSGSLHTDTQYF
>TRBV7-9|-|TRBJ1-2|TRBD1
CASSLVFRGPQGYTF
>TRBV5-1|-|TRBJ2-2|-
CASVSGLAYTGELFF
>TRBV6-5|-|TRBJ2-5|TRBD1
CASTDETGGQYF
>TRBV7-2|few|TRBJ1-2|TRBD1
CASSPDRGGGYTF
>TRBV28|few|TRBJ1-2|-
CASSTDQDYGYTF
>TRBV29-1|once|TRBJ2-7|-
CSVDEEGRYEQYF
>TRBV7-9|-|TRBJ2-7|-
CASSLVRGQYF
>TRBV5-8|-|TRBJ2-4|-
CASSLGGAKNIQYF
>TRBV7-3|-|TRBJ2-1|TRBD2
CASSLTSENEQFF
>TRBV7-9|once|TRBJ2-1|TRBD2
CASSLVRLAGHNEQFF
>TRBV6-1|-|TRBJ2-1|TRBD2
CASRLAGDSYNEQFF
>TRBV27|-|TRBJ2-7|TRBD2
CASRPETSPTYEQYF
>TRBV27|-|TRBJ2-5|-
CASSLLAGQETQYF
>TRBV30|-|-|-
CAWSLSYEQYF
>TRBV7-2|-|TRBJ2-7|TRBD1
CASSKTGYEQYF
>TRBV4-1|-|TRBJ2-5|TRBD2
CASSQGVLAGAQETQYF
>TRBV7-9|once|TRBJ2-1|-
CASSYTSGEHNEQFF
>TRBV7-2|-|TRBJ1-5|-
CASSLTEAGAQHF
>TRBV7-2|few|TRBJ1-4|TRBD1
CASSLQGATNEKLFF
>TRBV4-3|-|TRBJ2-7|-
CASSQPGGDFTYEQYF
>TRBV6-1|-|TRBJ2-7|TRBD2
CASKVAGGSYEQYF
>TRBV7-7|-|TRBJ2-5|-
CASSPLPGNQETQYF
>TRBV27|few|TRBJ1-5|-
CASSSLSGGIQPQHF
>TRBV9|-|TRBJ2-2|-
CASSPLGGNTGELFF
>TRBV4-2|-|TRBJ1-1|TRBD1
CASSRTGGANTEAFF
>TRBV5-4|-|TRBJ2-5|-
CASSLGGGQVETQYF
>TRBV7-8|-|TRBJ2-5|TRBD1
CASSLARQGAKTQYF
>TRBV5-6|-|TRBJ2-7|TRBD2
CASSLRGARDEQYF
>TRBV6-1|-|TRBJ1-5|TRBD1
CASTQGQRNQPQHF
>TRBV5-4|-|TRBJ1-5|-
CASTTGGVQPQHF
>TRBV11-2|-|TRBJ2-5|-
CASSLGGAETQYF
>TRBV18|-|TRBJ2-5|TRBD2
CASSAGLQETQYF
>TRBV15|-|TRBJ2-4|-
CATSRERNIQYF
>TRBV28|few|TRBJ2-3|-
CATDGSVTDTQYF
>TRBV7-8|-|TRBJ2-7|TRBD2
CASTPGLAGVGEQYF
>TRBV2|-|TRBJ1-4|-
CASGGQPTNEKLFF
>TRBV5-1|-|TRBJ2-3|TRBD1
CASSGQGWGTDTQYF
>TRBV11-2|once|TRBJ2-1|TRBD2
CASSFSGGGYNEQFF
>TRBV10-2|once|TRBJ1-5|TRBD1
CASSETGDNQPQHF
>TRBV4-1|-|TRBJ2-1|TRBD2
CASSQARTSGVYNEQFF
>TRBV5-1|-|TRBJ2-1|TRBD1
CASSPGTGDNEQFF
>TRBV7-9|once|TRBJ2-5|TRBD2
CASSGLAGETQYF